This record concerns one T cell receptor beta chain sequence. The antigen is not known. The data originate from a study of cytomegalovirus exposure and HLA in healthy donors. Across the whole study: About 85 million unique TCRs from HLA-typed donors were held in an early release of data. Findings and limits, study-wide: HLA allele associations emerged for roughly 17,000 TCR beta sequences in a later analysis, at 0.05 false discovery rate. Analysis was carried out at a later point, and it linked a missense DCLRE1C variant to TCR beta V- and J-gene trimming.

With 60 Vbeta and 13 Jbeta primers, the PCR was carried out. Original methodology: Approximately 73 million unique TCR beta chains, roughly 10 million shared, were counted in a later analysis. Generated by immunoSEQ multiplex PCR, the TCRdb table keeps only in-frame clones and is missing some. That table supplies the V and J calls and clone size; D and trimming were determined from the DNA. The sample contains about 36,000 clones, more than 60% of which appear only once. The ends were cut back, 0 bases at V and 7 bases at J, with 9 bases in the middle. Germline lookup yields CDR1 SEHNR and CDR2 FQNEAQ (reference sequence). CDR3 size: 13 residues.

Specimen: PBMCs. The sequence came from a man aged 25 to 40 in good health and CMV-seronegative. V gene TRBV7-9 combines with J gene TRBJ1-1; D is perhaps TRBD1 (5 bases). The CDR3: CASSLASDSEAFF. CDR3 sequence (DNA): TGTGCCAGCAGCTTAGCGAGTGACAGTGAAGCTTTCTTT.